The 5 T cell receptor beta chains below were found in one sample sequenced in a study of T cells in Graves' hyperthyroidism and ophthalmopathy. The investigators amplified TCR beta CDR3 regions from RNA transcripts. A first-round RT-PCR of the TCR CDR3 used the HTBI primer set. TCRdb passed the multiplex PCR reads through MiXCR, listing each CDR3 protein once. The data show 400,000 to 500,000 distinct CDR3 sequences, around 15% seen once. The sequencing sample was made of blood. All receptors come from a woman aged 18-29 years with Graves' hyperthyroidism.

The rearrangement uses TRBV27 and TRBJ2-6; 8 bases are a match to TRBD1. J was trimmed by 2 bases and V by 5 bases; bases with no gene match: 5. Looked up from germline, CDR1 is MNHEY and CDR2 is SMNVEV (reference sequence). This CDR3 has 16 amino acids. Here the CDR3 reads CASSRRTGTGANVLTF. The CDR3 nucleotides are TGTGCCAGCAGTAGACGGACAGGGACTGGGGCCAACGTCCTGACTTTC.

This clonotype appeared a few times. J is TRBJ1-2 and V is TRBV6-2 or TRBV6-3; tentatively, D is TRBD1 (5 bases). Trimming cost V 4 bases and J 5 bases, with 11 bases left between them. Per the germline V gene, CDR1 is MNHEY and CDR2 is SVGEGT. There are 13 residues in the CDR3. The CDR3: CASSLQARYGYTF. CDR3 nucleotide sequence: TGTGCCAGCAGTTTACAGGCTCGGTATGGCTACACCTTC.

The CDR3 sequence: CASSESTSGITDTQYF. The CDR3 DNA follows: TGCGCCAGCAGTGAGTCAACTAGCGGGATTACAGATACGCAGTATTTT. V is TRBV10-1 and J is TRBJ2-3; 10 nucleotides match TRBD2. This CDR3 has 16 amino acids. Trimming cost V 0 bases and J 3 bases; bases outside gene matches: 3. Germline-derived CDR1 and CDR2 are WNHNN and SYGVQD (reference sequence).

Here the CDR3 reads CASKEGTEDFGEQYF. The CDR3 DNA is TGTGCCAGTAAAGAGGGGACAGAAGACTTCGGCGAGCAGTACTTC. The genes are TRBV19 and TRBJ2-7, with 7 positions matching TRBD1. The CDR3 has 15 amino acids. CDR1 and CDR2 (germline): LNHDA, SQIVND (reference sequence). Unmatched junction bases numbered 15, after V lost 7 bases and J lost 6 bases.

The chain uses TRBV24-1 and TRBJ2-5; 9 nucleotides line up with TRBD1. Germline assignment: CDR1 KGHDR and CDR2 SFDVKD. The CDR3 length is 15 residues. V gave up 4 bases and J gave up 7 bases; unmatched junction bases: 9. CDR3 loop: CATSDPGQGGGTQYF. In DNA, the CDR3 is TGTGCCACCAGTGACCCGGGACAGGGTGGGGGGACCCAGTACTTC.